This T cell receptor beta chain was sequenced during a study of blood T cell repertoires in COVID-19. Study details: In each case, the material was cDNA or gDNA derived from T cells, B-cell-depleted T cells, or PBMCs.

The cohort comprised adults aged about 18 to 100 years residing in about two dozen US areas. Participant-reported clinical history was the basis for cohort assignment. Assay used: immunoSEQ multiplex PCR; TCRdb lists only in-frame clones, some missing. Among over 150,000 clones, about 90% were seen once, and the ten largest hold 7%. The material sequenced was PBMCs or T cells enriched from blood (not recorded which). The TCR comes from a woman aged 45 to 65 who had recovered from COVID-19.

CDR3 sequence reads: CASSDSDSQEAFF. CDR3 nucleotide sequence: TGTGCCAGCAGTGACTCAGACAGCCAAGAAGCTTTCTTT. The chain employs TRBV6-4 and TRBJ1-1, with D tentatively TRBD1 (5 bases). V shed 0 bases and J shed 8 bases, with 10 bases lying between them. Germline CDR1 is MRHNA and CDR2 is SNTAGT. This CDR3 has 13 amino acids.